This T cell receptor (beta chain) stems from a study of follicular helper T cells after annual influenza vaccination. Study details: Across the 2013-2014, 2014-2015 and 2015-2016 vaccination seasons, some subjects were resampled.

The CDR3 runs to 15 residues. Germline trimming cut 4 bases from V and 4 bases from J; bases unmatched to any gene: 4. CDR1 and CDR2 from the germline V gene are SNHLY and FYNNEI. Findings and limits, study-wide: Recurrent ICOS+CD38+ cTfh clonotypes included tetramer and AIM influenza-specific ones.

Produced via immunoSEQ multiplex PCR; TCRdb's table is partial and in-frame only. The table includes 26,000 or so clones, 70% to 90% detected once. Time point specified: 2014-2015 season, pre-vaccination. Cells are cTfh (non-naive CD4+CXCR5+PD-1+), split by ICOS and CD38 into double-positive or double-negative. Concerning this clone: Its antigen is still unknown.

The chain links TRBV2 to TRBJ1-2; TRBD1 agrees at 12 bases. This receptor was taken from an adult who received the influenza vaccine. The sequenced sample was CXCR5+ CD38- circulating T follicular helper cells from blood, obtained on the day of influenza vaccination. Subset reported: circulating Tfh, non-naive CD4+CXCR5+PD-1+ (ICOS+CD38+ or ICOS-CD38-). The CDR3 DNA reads TGTGCCAGCAGTGCTCGGGACAGGGGGCTCTATGGCTACACCTTC. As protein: CASSARDRGLYGYTF.